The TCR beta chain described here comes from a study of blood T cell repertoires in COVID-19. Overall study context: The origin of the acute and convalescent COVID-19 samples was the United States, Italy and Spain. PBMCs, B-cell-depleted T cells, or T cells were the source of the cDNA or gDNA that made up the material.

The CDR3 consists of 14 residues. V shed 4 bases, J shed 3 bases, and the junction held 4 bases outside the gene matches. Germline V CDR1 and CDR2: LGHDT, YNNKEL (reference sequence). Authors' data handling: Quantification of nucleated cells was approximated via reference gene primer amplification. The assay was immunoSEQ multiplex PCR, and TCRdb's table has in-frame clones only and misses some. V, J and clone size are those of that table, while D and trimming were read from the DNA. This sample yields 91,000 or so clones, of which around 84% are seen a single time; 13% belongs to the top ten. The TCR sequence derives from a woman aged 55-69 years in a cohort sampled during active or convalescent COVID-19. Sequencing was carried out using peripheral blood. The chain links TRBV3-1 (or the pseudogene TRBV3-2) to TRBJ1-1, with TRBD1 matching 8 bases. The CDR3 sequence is CASSPPTGDTEAFF. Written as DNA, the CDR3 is TGTGCCAGCAGCCCGCCGACAGGGGACACTGAAGCTTTCTTT.